The following is a TCR beta chain sequence with its context. The data were taken from a study of blood T cell repertoires in COVID-19. V shed 5 bases and J shed 1 base, with 11 bases lying between them. Germline V CDR1 and CDR2: MDHEN, SYDVKM. This CDR3 comprises 15 residues. Under the authors' procedure: Amplification of reference gene primers was used by the study to estimate nucleated cell counts. Sequencing used immunoSEQ multiplex PCR; TCRdb keeps in-frame clones, though not all of them. The DNA was the basis for D and trimming; V, J and clone size are from that table. The sample holds about 370,000 clones, 87% seen once. Seattle participants joined during active infection and were tracked over time.

Sequencing was performed on peripheral blood. The chain is built from TRBV28 and TRBJ1-4; tentative D call: TRBD1 (5 bases). This receptor was obtained from a woman younger than 45 with COVID-19, enrolled during active disease. The CDR3 loop is CASSPGDGTNEKLFF. CDR3 DNA: TGTGCCAGCAGTCCGGGGGACGGAACTAATGAAAAACTGTTTTTT.